These 16 T cell receptor beta chains came from one sample sequenced in a study of cytomegalovirus exposure and HLA in healthy donors. 13 Jbeta primers and 60 Vbeta primers were used for the PCR. The method was immunoSEQ multiplex PCR; TCRdb's version includes in-frame clones alone and lacks a portion of them. The sample has 160,000 or so clones, 82% seen once; the top ten hold about 10%. Sequenced input: PBMCs. The receptors derive from a man over 45 in good health and CMV-seropositive.

V gene TRBV4-1 combines with J gene TRBJ2-2, with D unresolved. Germline lookup yields CDR1 MGHRA and CDR2 YSYEKL. This CDR3 region has 13 residues. The V and J ends lost 5 bases and 7 bases respectively, with 11 bases between them. The CDR3 nucleotides read TGCGCCAGCAGCAGGCCCCTAGGCGGGGAGCTGTTTTTT. It yields the protein CASSRPLGGELFF.

The rearrangement links TRBV13 to TRBJ2-3; 7 bases map to TRBD1. Germline V lookup: CDR1 PRHDT, CDR2 FYEKMQ (reference sequence). J was trimmed by 5 bases and V by 1 base; bases with no gene match: 0. The CDR3 is 13 amino acids. This chain's CDR3 is CASSLAGGDTQYF. In DNA, the CDR3 is TGTGCCAGCAGCTTAGCAGGGGGAGATACGCAGTATTTT. Combining the CDR3 with reference TRBV13 and TRBJ2-3 gives the whole variable domain AAGVIQSPRHLIKEKRETATLKCYPIPRHDTVYWYQQGPGQDPQFLISFYEKMQSDKGSIPDRFSAQQFSDYHSELNMSSLELGDSALYFCASSLAGGDTQYFGPGTRLTVL.

The chain recombines TRBV6-5 with TRBJ2-2; 8 positions agree with TRBD1. Germline CDR1 reads MNHEY; CDR2 reads SVGAGI. CDR3 length equals 15 residues. Unmatched junction bases numbered 8, after V lost 7 bases and J lost 4 bases. Here the CDR3 reads CASNTGDRSTGELFF. The CDR3 DNA reads as TGTGCCAGCAATACGGGGGACAGGAGCACCGGGGAGCTGTTTTTT.

The V and J genes are TRBV21-1 and TRBJ1-4; TRBD1, as called in the table, went unchecked against the DNA. TRBV21-1 represents a pseudogene. CDR3 length equals 14 residues. The CDR3 sequence is CASAKTGLREKLFF. The DNA of the CDR3 is TGTGCCAGCGCCAAAACAGGGCTTAGGGAAAAACTGTTTTTT.

The chain joins TRBV2 to TRBJ2-5, with TRBD1 matching 8 bases. Germline CDR1 is SNHLY and CDR2 is FYNNEI. This CDR3 has 15 amino acids. Losses at the gene ends were 3 bases for V and 4 bases for J; bases not matched to a gene: 7. The CDR3, as DNA: TGTGCCAGCAGTGAGCCCATGACAGGGGTAGAGACCCAGTACTTC. It encodes CASSEPMTGVETQYF.

This chain connects TRBV28 to TRBJ2-5; D possibly corresponds to TRBD2 (6 bases). Germline lookup yields CDR1 MDHEN and CDR2 SYDVKM. This CDR3 has 14 residues. V lost 4 bases to trimming and J lost 1 base, with 10 bases between them. For the CDR3, the DNA is TGTGCCAGCAGTTCGGGGGTACCCCAAGAGACCCAGTACTTC. Translation gives CASSSGVPQETQYF.

The J gene is TRBJ2-1, the V gene TRBV6-6, with D perhaps matching TRBD2 (6 bases). The CDR3 is made up of 14 amino acids. CDR1 MNHNY and CDR2 SVGAGI come from the germline V gene (reference sequence). Deletions cut 7 bases from V and 2 bases from J, with 12 bases between. The CDR3 here is CASINGGTYNEQFF. The CDR3 bases are TGTGCCAGCATTAACGGGGGAACCTACAATGAGCAGTTCTTC.

J is TRBJ2-2 and V is TRBV14, with 12 nucleotides matching TRBD2. Germline V gives CDR1 SGHDN, CDR2 FVKESK. The CDR3 spans 16 residues. J lost 5 bases, V lost 2 bases, and 3 bases had no gene match. In nucleotides, the CDR3 is TGTGCCAGCAGCCAAACGACTAGCGGGGGAACCGGGGAGCTGTTTTTT. Protein product: CASSQTTSGGTGELFF.

The rearrangement joins TRBV5-6 to TRBJ1-1; no clear D. V lost 0 bases to trimming and J lost 0 bases, with 9 bases between them. CDR3 size: 15 residues. Germline loops: CDR1 SGHDT, CDR2 YYEEEE. CDR3 amino acids: CASSLAARMNTEAFF. CDR3 DNA: TGTGCCAGCAGCTTGGCCGCCAGGATGAACACTGAAGCTTTCTTT.

This chain links TRBV7-6 with TRBJ2-2; maybe TRBD2 (7 bases). Germline V gene lookup returns CDR1 SGHVS and CDR2 FNYEAQ. Trimming pared 8 bases from V and 4 bases from J, leaving 17 bases between. The CDR3 extends over 15 amino acids. CDR3 region: CASRKSRGGTGELFF. The CDR3 DNA reads TGTGCCAGCCGAAAATCTAGGGGGGGCACCGGGGAGCTGTTTTTT.

This clone was counted once. This sequence joins TRBV10-3 and TRBJ2-7; 9 bases align to TRBD1. The V gene end was trimmed by 0 bases and the J gene end by 4 bases; junction bases not matched to a gene: 1. The CDR3 length is 14 residues. Looked up from germline, CDR1 is ENHRY and CDR2 is SYGVKD. CDR3 sequence (DNA): TGTGCCATCAGTGAGTCGGGACAGGGATACGAGCAGTACTTC. Translating it yields CAISESGQGYEQYF.

Note on this clone: Relative to the germline gene, one junction end is altered; a read error may explain this. The genes are TRBV28 and TRBJ2-1, with D tentatively TRBD1 (6 bases). Germline loops: CDR1 MDHEN, CDR2 SYDVKM. The CDR3 has 15 residues. The CDR3 protein is CASSSLGQGNNGQFF. CDR3 bases: TGTGCCAGCAGTTCTCTAGGGCAGGGGAATAATGGGCAGTTCTTC.

The chain links TRBV21-1 to TRBJ1-2; the listed D gene, TRBD1, was not tested against the DNA. TRBV21-1 is described as a pseudogene. This CDR3 contains 10 residues. The CDR3 region is CASSKTGQGF. DNA of the CDR3: TGTGCCAGCAGCAAAACCGGACAGGGCTTC.

The chain couples TRBV6-1 to TRBJ1-1; D unclear. The V gene lost 6 bases and the J gene lost 3 bases, with 11 bases spanning the gap. The CDR3 sequence is 13 residues long. Germline V gene lookup returns CDR1 MNHNS and CDR2 SASEGT. CDR3 region: CASRELLDTEAFF. As DNA, the CDR3 is TGTGCCAGCAGGGAATTATTAGACACTGAAGCTTTCTTT.

This chain connects TRBV7-2 to TRBJ1-2; D call uncertain. The CDR3 runs 13 residues. CDR1 is SGHTA, CDR2 FQGNSA, per germline. V was trimmed by 5 bases and J by 4 bases, leaving 11 bases between them. This chain's CDR3 is CASSPQEVYGYTF. CDR3 nucleotide sequence: TGTGCCAGCAGCCCCCAGGAGGTCTATGGCTACACCTTC.

The CDR3 coding sequence is TGTGCCAGCAATCCTACAGGGGGCCGGGACACCATATATTTT. Translation: CASNPTGGRDTIYF. V usage is TRBV6-6 and J usage is TRBJ1-3; 9 bases align to TRBD1. V trimming: 7 bases; J trimming: 8 bases; junction bases outside the gene matches: 9. CDR1 and CDR2 from the germline V gene are MNHNY and SVGAGI (reference sequence). The CDR3 has 14 residues.